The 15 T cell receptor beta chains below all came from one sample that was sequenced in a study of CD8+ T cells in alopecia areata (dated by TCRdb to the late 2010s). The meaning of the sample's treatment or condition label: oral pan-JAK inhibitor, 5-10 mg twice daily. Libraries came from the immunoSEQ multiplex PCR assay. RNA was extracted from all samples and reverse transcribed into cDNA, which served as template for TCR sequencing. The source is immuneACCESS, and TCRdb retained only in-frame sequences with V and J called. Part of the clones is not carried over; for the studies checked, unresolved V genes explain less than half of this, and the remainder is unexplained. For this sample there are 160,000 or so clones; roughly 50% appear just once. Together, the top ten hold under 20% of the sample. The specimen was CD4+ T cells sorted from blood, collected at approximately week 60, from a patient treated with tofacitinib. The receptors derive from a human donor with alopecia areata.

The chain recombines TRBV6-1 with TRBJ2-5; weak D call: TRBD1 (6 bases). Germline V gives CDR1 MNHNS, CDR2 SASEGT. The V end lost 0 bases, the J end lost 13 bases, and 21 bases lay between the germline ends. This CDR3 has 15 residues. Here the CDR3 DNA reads TGTGCCAGCAGTGAAGCGTCAAGCCTCAGGGGCAGTCTGTACTTC. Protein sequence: CASSEASSLRGSLYF.

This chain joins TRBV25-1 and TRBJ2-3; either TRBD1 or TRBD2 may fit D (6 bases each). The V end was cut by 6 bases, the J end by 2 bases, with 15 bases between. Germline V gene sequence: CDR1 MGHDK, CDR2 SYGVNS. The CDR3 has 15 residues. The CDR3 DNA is TGTGCCAGCAGCCGTATAAGGGGGGCCACAGATACGCAGTATTTT. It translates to CASSRIRGATDTQYF.

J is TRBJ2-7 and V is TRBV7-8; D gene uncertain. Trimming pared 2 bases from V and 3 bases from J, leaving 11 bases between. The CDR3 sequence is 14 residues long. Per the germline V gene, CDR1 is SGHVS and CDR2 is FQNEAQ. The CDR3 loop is CASSLLSQDYEQYF. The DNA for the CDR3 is TGTGCCAGCAGCTTACTTTCCCAAGACTACGAGCAGTACTTC.

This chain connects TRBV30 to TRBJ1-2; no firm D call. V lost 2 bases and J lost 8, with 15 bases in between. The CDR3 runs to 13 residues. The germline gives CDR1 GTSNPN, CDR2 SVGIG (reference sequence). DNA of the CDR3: TGTGCCTGGAGTTCGATAGGTTTCGCGGGCTACACCTTC. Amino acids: CAWSSIGFAGYTF.

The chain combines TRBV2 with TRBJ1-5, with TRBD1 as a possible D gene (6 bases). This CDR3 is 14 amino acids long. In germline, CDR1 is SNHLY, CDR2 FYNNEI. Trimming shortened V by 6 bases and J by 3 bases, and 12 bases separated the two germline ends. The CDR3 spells CASRKGGFNQPQHF. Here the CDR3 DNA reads TGTGCCAGCAGGAAGGGGGGATTCAATCAGCCCCAGCATTTT.

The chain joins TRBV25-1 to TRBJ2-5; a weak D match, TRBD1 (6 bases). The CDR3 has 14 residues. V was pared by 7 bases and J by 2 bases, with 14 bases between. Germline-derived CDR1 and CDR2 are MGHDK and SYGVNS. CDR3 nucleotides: TGTGCCAGCACCTTTCCAGGGGTTCAAGAGACCCAGTACTTC. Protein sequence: CASTFPGVQETQYF.

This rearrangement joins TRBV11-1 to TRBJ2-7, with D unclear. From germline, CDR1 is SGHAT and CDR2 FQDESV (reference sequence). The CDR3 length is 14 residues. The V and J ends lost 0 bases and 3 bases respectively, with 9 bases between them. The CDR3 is CASSLAFRVYEQYF. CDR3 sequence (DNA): TGTGCCAGCAGCTTAGCGTTTCGGGTCTACGAGCAGTACTTC. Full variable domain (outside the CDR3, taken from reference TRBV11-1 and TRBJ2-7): EAEVAQSPRYKITEKSQAVAFWCDPISGHATLYWYRQILGQGPELLVQFQDESVVDDSQLPKDRFSAERLKGVDSTLKIQPAELGDSAMYLCASSLAFRVYEQYFGPGTRLTVT.

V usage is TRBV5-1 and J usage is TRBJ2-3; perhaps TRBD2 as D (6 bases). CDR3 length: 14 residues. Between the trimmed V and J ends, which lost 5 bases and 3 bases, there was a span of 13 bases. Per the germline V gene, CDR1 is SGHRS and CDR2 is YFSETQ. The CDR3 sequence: CASSTGVATDTQYF. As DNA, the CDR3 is TGCGCCAGCAGTACGGGGGTTGCAACAGATACGCAGTATTTT.

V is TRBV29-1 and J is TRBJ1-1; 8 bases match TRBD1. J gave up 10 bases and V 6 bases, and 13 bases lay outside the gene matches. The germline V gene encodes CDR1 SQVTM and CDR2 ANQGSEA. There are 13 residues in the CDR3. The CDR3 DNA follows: TGCAGCGTACCTGGGACAGGAAGGTTGGGAGCTTTCTTT. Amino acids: CSVPGTGRLGAFF.

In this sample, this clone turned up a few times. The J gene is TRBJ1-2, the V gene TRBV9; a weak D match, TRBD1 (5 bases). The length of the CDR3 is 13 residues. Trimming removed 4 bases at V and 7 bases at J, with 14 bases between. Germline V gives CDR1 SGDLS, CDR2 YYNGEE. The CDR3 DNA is TGTGCCAGCAGCCCTCGGGGGGGGTCTGGCTACACCTTC. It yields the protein CASSPRGGSGYTF.

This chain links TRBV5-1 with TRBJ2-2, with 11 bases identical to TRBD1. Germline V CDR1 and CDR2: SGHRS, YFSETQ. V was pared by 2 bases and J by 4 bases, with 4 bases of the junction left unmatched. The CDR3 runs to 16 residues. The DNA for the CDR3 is TGCGCCAGCAGCTTCACCGGGACAGGGGGCACCGGGGAGCTGTTTTTT. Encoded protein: CASSFTGTGGTGELFF.

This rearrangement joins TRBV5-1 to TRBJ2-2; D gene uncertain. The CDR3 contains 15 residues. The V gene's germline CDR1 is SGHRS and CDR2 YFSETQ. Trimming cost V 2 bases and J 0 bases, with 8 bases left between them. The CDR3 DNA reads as TGCGCCAGCAGCTTTACCGGAGCGAACACCGGGGAGCTGTTTTTT. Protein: CASSFTGANTGELFF.

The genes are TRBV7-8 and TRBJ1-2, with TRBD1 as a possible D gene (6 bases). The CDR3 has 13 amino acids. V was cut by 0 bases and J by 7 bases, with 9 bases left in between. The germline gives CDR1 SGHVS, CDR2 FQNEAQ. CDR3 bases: TGTGCCAGCAGCTTAGCTGCAGGGGTTGGCTACACCTTC. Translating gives CASSLAAGVGYTF.

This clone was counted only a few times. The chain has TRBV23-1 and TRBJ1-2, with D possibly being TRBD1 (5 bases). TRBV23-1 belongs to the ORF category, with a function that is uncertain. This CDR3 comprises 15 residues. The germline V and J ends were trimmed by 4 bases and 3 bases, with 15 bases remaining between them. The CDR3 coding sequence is TGCGCCAGCAGTCCCCCGGGACGGAATGACTATGGCTACACCTTC. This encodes CASSPPGRNDYGYTF.

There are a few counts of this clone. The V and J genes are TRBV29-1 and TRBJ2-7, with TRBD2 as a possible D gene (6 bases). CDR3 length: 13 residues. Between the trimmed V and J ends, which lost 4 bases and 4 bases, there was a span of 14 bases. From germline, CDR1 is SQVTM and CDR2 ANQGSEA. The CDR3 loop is CSVGWVGGYEQYF. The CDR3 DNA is TGCAGCGTTGGTTGGGTCGGGGGATACGAGCAGTACTTC.